The 5 T cell receptor beta chains in this list originate from one sample, sequenced in a study of blood T cell repertoires in COVID-19. Method: immunoSEQ multiplex PCR; TCRdb's copy keeps in-frame clones and lacks some. The sample holds about 280,000 clones; around 85% are singletons and the top ten take about 2.3%. The sequenced sample was PBMCs or T cells enriched from blood (not recorded which). These receptor sequences come from a woman in her forties or fifties who had recovered from COVID-19.

V is TRBV27 and J is TRBJ2-7; 14 bases map to TRBD2. The CDR3 consists of 14 residues. Germline V gives CDR1 MNHEY, CDR2 SMNVEV (reference sequence). With V trimmed by 5 bases and J by 5 bases, 2 bases remained unmatched. The CDR3 sequence: CASSGLAGGDEQYF. The CDR3 nucleotides read TGTGCCAGCAGTGGACTAGCGGGAGGCGACGAGCAGTACTTC.

For the CDR3, the DNA is TGCGCCAGCAGCTTTAGACAGGGATCCTACGAGCAGTACTTC. Its protein is CASSFRQGSYEQYF. The chain is built from TRBV5-1 and TRBJ2-7; TRBD1 matches at 7 bases. The CDR3 has 14 amino acids. Germline CDR1 is SGHRS and CDR2 is YFSETQ. J was trimmed by 1 base and V by 2 bases; bases with no gene match: 3.

The rearrangement uses TRBV30 and TRBJ2-2; 9 bases line up with TRBD1. Germline assignment: CDR1 GTSNPN and CDR2 SVGIG (reference sequence). CDR3 length: 15 amino acids. Losses at the gene ends were 4 bases for V and 4 bases for J; bases not matched to a gene: 7. CDR3 loop: CAWIHRGHGTGELFF. CDR3 coding DNA: TGTGCCTGGATCCACAGGGGGCATGGCACCGGGGAGCTGTTTTTT.

The chain employs TRBV28 and TRBJ1-6; weak D call: TRBD1 (5 bases). V was pared by 8 bases and J by 0 bases, with 11 bases between. Looked up from germline, CDR1 is MDHEN and CDR2 is SYDVKM. CDR3 length: 15 amino acids. Here the CDR3 reads CASFRRGSYNSPLHF. DNA for the CDR3: TGTGCCAGCTTCCGGAGGGGCTCCTATAATTCACCCCTCCACTTT.

The chain joins TRBV29-1 to TRBJ1-4; 8 nucleotides align to TRBD1. The CDR3 sequence is 14 residues long. J lost 6 bases, V lost 3 bases, and 6 bases had no gene match. Germline V gene lookup returns CDR1 SQVTM and CDR2 ANQGSEA. In DNA form, the CDR3 reads TGCAGCGTTGAGGACAGGGCGTCTGATGAAAAACTGTTTTTT. Its translation is CSVEDRASDEKLFF.